The clone carrying this TCR beta chain was seen a single time. What it binds is unknown. V was pared by 5 bases and J by 6 bases, with 6 bases of the junction left unmatched. The germline V gene has CDR1 SEHNR and CDR2 FQNEAQ (reference sequence). This CDR3 contains 13 residues. The data belong to a study of STAT5B mutations in CD4+ large granular lymphocyte leukemia. TCRdb keeps only in-frame clones here, not all; method: immunoSEQ multiplex PCR. The sample consists of tens of thousands of clones, around three quarters of them appearing once. The study's findings and limits: 8/27 top patient clones versus 2/35 control clones were TRBV06-family.

The clonotype was recovered from a human donor in good health. Source material: CD4+ T cells from blood buffy coats. The V and J genes are TRBV7-9 and TRBJ1-2; 7 bases map to TRBD1. In DNA form, the CDR3 reads TGTGCCAGCAGCCGAAGGGGGCTAAATGGCTACACCTTC. Its translation: CASSRRGLNGYTF.